These 12 T cell receptor beta chains were sequenced from one sample in a study of T cells in Graves' hyperthyroidism and ophthalmopathy. RNA transcripts provided the source from which TCR beta CDR3 regions were amplified. The HTBI primer set was used in a first-round RT-PCR of the TCR CDR3. MiXCR, run by TCRdb on the multiplex PCR reads, gives a single entry per CDR3 protein. Of under 350,000 distinct CDR3 sequences detected, roughly an eighth appear once; the ten largest clones hold 34%. Sequenced: blood. These receptors all come from a woman aged 40 to 49 with Graves' ophthalmopathy.

Here the CDR3 reads CSVERTGGIGETQYF. The CDR3 bases are TGCAGCGTTGAAAGGACAGGGGGAATCGGAGAGACCCAGTACTTC. V usage is TRBV29-1 and J usage is TRBJ2-5; TRBD1 matches at 10 bases. Germline assignment: CDR1 SQVTM and CDR2 ANQGSEA. The CDR3 has 15 residues. Trimming at V came to 2 bases and at J to 4 bases, leaving 7 bases not matched to a gene.

This clonotype was counted ten times or more. CDR3 protein: CASSLSAYPFNIQYF. The CDR3 DNA reads TGTGCCAGCAGTTTGTCAGCCTACCCATTCAACATTCAGTACTTC. The chain employs TRBV27 and TRBJ2-4, with unresolved D. Germline V gene data show CDR1 as MNHEY and CDR2 as SMNVEV (reference sequence). The CDR3 sequence is 15 residues long. V lost 3 bases to trimming and J lost 7 bases, with 16 bases between them.

The chain links TRBV3-1 to TRBJ1-4, with D perhaps matching TRBD1 (5 bases). The germline gives CDR1 LGHDT, CDR2 YNNKEL (reference sequence). The CDR3 runs to 13 residues. V was clipped by 1 base and J by 9 bases, with 9 bases between them. CDR3 protein: CASSQGPGQKLFF. In DNA, the CDR3 is TGTGCCAGCAGCCAAGGTCCAGGGCAAAAACTGTTTTTT.

The chain recombines TRBV20-1 with TRBJ2-7; the D gene is possibly TRBD1 (6 bases). The V and J ends lost 3 bases and 2 bases respectively, with 17 bases between them. CDR1 is DFQATT, CDR2 SNEGSKA, per germline (reference sequence). This CDR3 comprises 15 residues. The CDR3 DNA sequence: TGCAGTGCTAGGGGGGCATGGACCGCTACCTACGAGCAGTACTTC. Its translation is CSARGAWTATYEQYF.

The J gene is TRBJ1-1, the V gene TRBV12-3 or TRBV12-4; 10 nucleotides agree with TRBD1. V lost 5 bases and J lost 10; bases outside the gene matches: 4. The CDR3 runs 12 residues. The CDR3 protein is CASSDRGRGAFF. The CDR3 coding sequence is TGTGCCAGCAGTGACAGGGGGCGCGGAGCTTTCTTT.

This clonotype was found many times. V usage is TRBV29-1 and J usage is TRBJ2-7, with D maybe TRBD1 (6 bases). V was pared by 8 bases and J by 4 bases, with 12 bases between. The V gene's germline CDR1 is SQVTM and CDR2 ANQGSEA. The CDR3 runs 11 residues. This chain's CDR3 is CSTSTGYEQYF. In DNA form, the CDR3 reads TGCAGCACATCTACAGGGTACGAGCAGTACTTC.

Turning to this clonotype: The junction shows a germline mismatch at one end, possibly a read error. V gene TRBV6-1 combines with J gene TRBJ2-1, with D perhaps matching TRBD2 (6 bases). The CDR3 consists of 14 residues. Germline loops: CDR1 MNHNS, CDR2 SASEGT. The CDR3 DNA is TGTGCCAGCAGTGAAGGGGGGTCTAGCGTCAGCAATGTCTTC. Its protein product is CASSEGGSSVSNVF.

This clonotype was seen only a few times. This sequence joins TRBV29-1 and TRBJ2-7; 8 bases line up with TRBD2. Losses at the gene ends were 0 bases for V and 2 bases for J; bases not matched to a gene: 6. CDR1 and CDR2 from the germline V gene are SQVTM and ANQGSEA. The CDR3 sequence is 15 residues long. Written as DNA, the CDR3 is TGCAGCGTTGAAGATGGGATAGCGGGAACCTACGAGCAGTACTTC. Translating gives CSVEDGIAGTYEQYF.

This clonotype was recorded at least ten times. The chain joins TRBV20-1 to TRBJ2-2, with D unresolved. Germline assignment: CDR1 DFQATT and CDR2 SNEGSKA (reference sequence). V was pared by 1 base and J by 3 bases, with 9 bases between. The CDR3 has 14 residues. CDR3 residues: CSARVPRDTGELFF. CDR3 bases: TGCAGTGCTAGAGTCCCTCGGGACACCGGGGAGCTGTTTTTT.

This chain uses TRBV14 with TRBJ1-3; 8 nucleotides match TRBD1. This CDR3 region has 17 residues. V gave up 0 bases and J gave up 4 bases; unmatched junction bases: 8. Germline V lookup: CDR1 SGHDN, CDR2 FVKESK. The CDR3 here is CASSQDWDRLSGNTIYF. Here the CDR3 DNA reads TGTGCCAGCAGCCAAGACTGGGACAGGCTATCCGGAAACACCATATATTTT.

The CDR3 loop is CASSVELRGYNEQFF. The CDR3 DNA is TGTGCCAGCAGCGTAGAGTTGAGAGGGTACAATGAGCAGTTCTTC. The V gene is TRBV9, the J gene TRBJ2-1, with D perhaps TRBD2 (5 bases). CDR1 is SGDLS and CDR2 is YYNGEE in the germline V gene. V was cut by 0 bases and J by 4 bases, with 11 bases left in between. The CDR3 runs 15 residues.

The table lists this clonotype with a few counts. A junction boundary mismatches the germline segment, possibly from a read error. The gene calls are TRBV7-8 and TRBJ2-2, with D possibly TRBD2 on 7 matching bases. This CDR3 contains 13 residues. CDR1 SGHVS and CDR2 FQNEAQ come from the germline V gene. The CDR3 here is CASSLSEGGELVF. CDR3 nucleotides: TGTGCCAGCAGCTTATCGGAAGGGGGGGAGCTGGTTTTT.